The 6 T cell receptor beta chains given below trace back to one sample, sequenced in a study of CD8 T cells in Susac syndrome (dated by TCRdb to between 2018 and 2020). The method was the immunoSEQ multiplex PCR assay. RNA was extracted using the RNeasy kit, and roughly 0.5 to 1 microgram was reverse transcribed with random hexamers. The public reads were quality trimmed at Q25 with fastp and then assembled into clones with MiXCR by TCRdb, keeping productive beta chains. CDR3 protein duplicates are merged, each entry listing the most common genes and DNA. This sample gives under 80,000 distinct CDR3 sequences in total; about 95% of them show up just once. Roughly 0.42% of the sample is in the top ten clones. The source material was CD8+ T cells from PBMCs. The receptors were gathered from a human donor with multiple sclerosis.

The chain recombines TRBV6-5 with TRBJ2-7, with D perhaps TRBD2 (6 bases). The V gene's germline CDR1 is MNHEY and CDR2 SVGAGI. CDR3 length equals 12 residues. V lost 7 bases and J 6 bases, leaving 13 bases between the germline ends. In nucleotides, the CDR3 is TGTGCCAGCACTGATTGGGGGGTCGAGCAGTACTTC. Amino acids: CASTDWGVEQYF.

The rearrangement links TRBV3-1 to TRBJ1-2, with a possible D match to TRBD1 (5 bases). V was pared by 6 bases and J by 6 bases, with 26 bases between. The CDR3 is made up of 17 amino acids. Looked up from germline, CDR1 is LGHDT and CDR2 is YNNKEL (reference sequence). The CDR3 bases are TGTGCCAGCAGTACAAGATTCCTAACAGGCCCCTCGGATGGCTACACCTTC. Translated, it gives CASSTRFLTGPSDGYTF.

This clonotype appeared a single time. Germline is not matched at one junction end, which may reflect a read error. This rearrangement joins TRBV12-3 or TRBV12-4 to TRBJ1-5; 7 nucleotides match TRBD1. The CDR3 totals 15 residues. As DNA, the CDR3 is TGTGCCAACAGTTTAGGGACAGCTAGCAATCAGCCCCAGCATTTT. Encoded protein: CANSLGTASNQPQHF.

This chain joins TRBV12-3 or TRBV12-4 and TRBJ2-5; D gene unclear. Deletions cut 0 bases from V and 1 base from J, with 3 bases between. CDR3 length: 13 amino acids. CDR3 sequence reads: CASSLAAQETQYF. The DNA for the CDR3 is TGTGCCAGCAGTTTAGCCGCCCAAGAGACCCAGTACTTC.

This clonotype was found once. The V call is TRBV2, the J call TRBJ2-7; 11 bases are a match to TRBD2. CDR1 and CDR2 from the germline V gene are SNHLY and FYNNEI. The CDR3 is made up of 15 amino acids. V trimming: 4 bases; J trimming: 5 bases; junction bases outside the gene matches: 7. For the CDR3, the DNA is TGTGCCAGCAGTGCCGCACTAGCGGGAGAGGACGAGCAGTACTTC. Protein product: CASSAALAGEDEQYF.

This clonotype was seen a single time. The chain recombines TRBV7-9 with TRBJ1-2; 10 nucleotides agree with TRBD1. The CDR3 extends over 17 amino acids. The V gene end was trimmed by 5 bases and the J gene end by 4 bases; junction bases not matched to a gene: 13. The V gene's germline CDR1 is SEHNR and CDR2 FQNEAQ (reference sequence). This chain's CDR3 is CASSPGTGASWGYGYTF. The CDR3 DNA reads as TGTGCCAGCAGCCCCGGGACAGGGGCCTCCTGGGGCTATGGCTACACCTTC. The full variable domain, with the rest looked up from reference TRBV7-9 and TRBJ1-2, is DTGVSQNPRHKITKRGQNVTFRCDPISEHNRLYWYRQTLGQGPEFLTYFQNEAQLEKSRLLSDRFSAERPKGSFSTLEIQRTEQGDSAMYLCASSPGTGASWGYGYTFGSGTRLTVV.